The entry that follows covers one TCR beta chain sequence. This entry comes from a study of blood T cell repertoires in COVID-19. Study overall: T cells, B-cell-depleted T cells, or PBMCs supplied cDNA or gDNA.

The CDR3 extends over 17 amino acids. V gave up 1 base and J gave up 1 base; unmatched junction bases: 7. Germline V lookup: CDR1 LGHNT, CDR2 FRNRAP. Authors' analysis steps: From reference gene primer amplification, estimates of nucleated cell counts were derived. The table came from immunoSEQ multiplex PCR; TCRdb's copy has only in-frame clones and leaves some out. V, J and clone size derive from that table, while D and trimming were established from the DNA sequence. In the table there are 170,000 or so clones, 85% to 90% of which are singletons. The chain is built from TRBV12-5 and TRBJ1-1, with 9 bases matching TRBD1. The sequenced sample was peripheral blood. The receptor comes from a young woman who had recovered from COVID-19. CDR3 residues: CASGLGDRVRSNTEAFF. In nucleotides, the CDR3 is TGTGCTAGTGGTTTGGGGGACAGGGTGCGGTCGAACACTGAAGCTTTCTTT.